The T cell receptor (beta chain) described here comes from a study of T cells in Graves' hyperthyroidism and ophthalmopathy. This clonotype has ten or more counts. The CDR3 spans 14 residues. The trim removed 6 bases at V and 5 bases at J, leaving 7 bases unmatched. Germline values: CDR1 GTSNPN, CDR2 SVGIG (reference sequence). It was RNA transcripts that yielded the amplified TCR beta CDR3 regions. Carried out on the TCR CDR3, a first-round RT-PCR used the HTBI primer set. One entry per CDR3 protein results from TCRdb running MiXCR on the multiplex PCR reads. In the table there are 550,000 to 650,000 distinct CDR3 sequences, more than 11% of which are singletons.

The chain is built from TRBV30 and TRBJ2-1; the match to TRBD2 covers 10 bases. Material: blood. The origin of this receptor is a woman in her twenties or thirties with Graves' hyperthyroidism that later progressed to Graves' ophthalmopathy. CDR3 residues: CACPGLARDNEQFF. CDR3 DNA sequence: TGTGCCTGCCCGGGACTAGCGAGAGACAATGAGCAGTTCTTC.